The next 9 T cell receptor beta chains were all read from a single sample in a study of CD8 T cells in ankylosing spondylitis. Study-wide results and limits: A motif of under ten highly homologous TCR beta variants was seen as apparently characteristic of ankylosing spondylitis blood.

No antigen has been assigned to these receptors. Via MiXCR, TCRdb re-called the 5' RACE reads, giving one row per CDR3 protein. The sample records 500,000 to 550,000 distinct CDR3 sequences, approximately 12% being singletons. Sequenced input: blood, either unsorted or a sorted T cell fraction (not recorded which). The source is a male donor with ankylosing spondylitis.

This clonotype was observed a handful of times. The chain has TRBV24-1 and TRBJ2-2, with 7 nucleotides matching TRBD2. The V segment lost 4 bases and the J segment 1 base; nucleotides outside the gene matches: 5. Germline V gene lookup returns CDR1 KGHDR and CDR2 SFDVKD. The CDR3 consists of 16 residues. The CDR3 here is CATSDVGRGNTGELFF. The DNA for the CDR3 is TGTGCCACCAGTGACGTAGGGAGGGGGAACACCGGGGAGCTGTTTTTT.

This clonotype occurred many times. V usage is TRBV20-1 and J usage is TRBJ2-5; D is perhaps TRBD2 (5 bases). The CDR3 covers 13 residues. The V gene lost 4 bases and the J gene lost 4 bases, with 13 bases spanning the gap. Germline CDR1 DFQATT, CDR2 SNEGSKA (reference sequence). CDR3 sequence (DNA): TGCAGTGCTATCCCTCGGGGTGGAGAGACCCAGTACTTC. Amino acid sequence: CSAIPRGGETQYF.

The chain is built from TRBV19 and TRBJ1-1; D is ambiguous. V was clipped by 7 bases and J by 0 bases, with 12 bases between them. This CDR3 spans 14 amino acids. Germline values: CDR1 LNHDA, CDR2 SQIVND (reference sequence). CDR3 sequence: CASTPMGLNTEAFF. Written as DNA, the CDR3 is TGTGCCAGTACCCCGATGGGTTTGAACACTGAAGCTTTCTTT.

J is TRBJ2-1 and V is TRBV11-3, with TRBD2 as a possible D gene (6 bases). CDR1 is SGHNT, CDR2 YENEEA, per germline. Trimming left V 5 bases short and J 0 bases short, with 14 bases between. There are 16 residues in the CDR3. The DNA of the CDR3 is TGTGCCAGCAGCGTTAGCGGCCTACGCTCCTACAATGAGCAGTTCTTC. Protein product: CASSVSGLRSYNEQFF.

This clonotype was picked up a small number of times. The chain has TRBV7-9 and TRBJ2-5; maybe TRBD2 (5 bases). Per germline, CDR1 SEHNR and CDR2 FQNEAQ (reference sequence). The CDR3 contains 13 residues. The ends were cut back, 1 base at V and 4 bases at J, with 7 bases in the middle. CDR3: CASSLVARETQYF. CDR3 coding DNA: TGTGCCAGCAGCTTAGTAGCGCGAGAGACCCAGTACTTC.

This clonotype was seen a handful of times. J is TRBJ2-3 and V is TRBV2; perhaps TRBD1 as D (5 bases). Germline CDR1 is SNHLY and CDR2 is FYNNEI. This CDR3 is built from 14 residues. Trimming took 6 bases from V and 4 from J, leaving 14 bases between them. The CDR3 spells CASSKGLSADTQYF. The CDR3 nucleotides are TGTGCCAGCAGCAAGGGGCTGTCGGCAGATACGCAGTATTTT. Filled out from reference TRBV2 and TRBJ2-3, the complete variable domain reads EPEVTQTPSHQVTQMGQEVILRCVPISNHLYFYWYRQILGQKVEFLVSFYNNEISEKSEIFDDQFSVERPDGSNFTLKIRSTKLEDSAMYFCASSKGLSADTQYFGPGTRLTVL.

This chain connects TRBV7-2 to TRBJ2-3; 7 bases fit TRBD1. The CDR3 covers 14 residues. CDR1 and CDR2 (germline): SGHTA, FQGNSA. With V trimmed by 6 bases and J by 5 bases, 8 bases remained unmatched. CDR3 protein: CASRHPDRVDTQYF. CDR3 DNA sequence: TGTGCCAGCAGGCACCCTGACAGGGTAGATACGCAGTATTTT.

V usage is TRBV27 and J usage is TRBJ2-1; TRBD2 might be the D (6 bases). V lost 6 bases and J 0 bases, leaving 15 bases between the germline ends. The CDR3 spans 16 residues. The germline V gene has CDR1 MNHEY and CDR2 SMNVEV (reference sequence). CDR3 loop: CASRTPSADSYNEQFF. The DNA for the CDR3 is TGTGCCAGCAGGACCCCTAGCGCCGACTCCTACAATGAGCAGTTCTTC.

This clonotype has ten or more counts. The chain's CDR3 is CASSLGPLYTQYF. The CDR3 nucleotides are TGTGCCAGCAGCTTAGGGCCCTTATATACGCAGTATTTT. The V call is TRBV7-2, the J call TRBJ2-3, with D hard to call. The germline V and J ends were trimmed by 1 base and 7 bases, with 9 bases remaining between them. CDR1 SGHTA and CDR2 FQGNSA come from the germline V gene. CDR3 length equals 13 residues.